The present TCR beta chain was sequenced within a study of cytomegalovirus exposure and HLA in healthy donors. At the level of the study: The 110 or so validation repertoires used the same platform as the 650 to 750 first-cohort repertoires, a later analysis reported. Study-level points and caveats: Associated with cytomegalovirus, according to the listing, were some 150 TCR beta chains.

Profiling relied on immunoSEQ multiplex PCR, and the TCRdb table lists in-frame clones only, not all of them. Of about 150,000 clones in the sample, around 88% were seen once. This clone has a handful of counts. Its target is not known. V shed 5 bases and J 8 bases; nucleotides not matched to a gene: 5. This CDR3 is 12 amino acids long. CDR1 and CDR2 (germline): MNHEY, SVGAGI. The chain employs TRBV6-5 and TRBJ1-2; 7 bases fit TRBD1. Sequenced: PBMCs. This receptor was obtained from a man aged 18 to 30 in good health and CMV-seropositive. This CDR3 reads CASSRQGAGYTF. The CDR3 DNA reads as TGTGCCAGCAGTCGACAGGGAGCGGGCTACACCTTC.